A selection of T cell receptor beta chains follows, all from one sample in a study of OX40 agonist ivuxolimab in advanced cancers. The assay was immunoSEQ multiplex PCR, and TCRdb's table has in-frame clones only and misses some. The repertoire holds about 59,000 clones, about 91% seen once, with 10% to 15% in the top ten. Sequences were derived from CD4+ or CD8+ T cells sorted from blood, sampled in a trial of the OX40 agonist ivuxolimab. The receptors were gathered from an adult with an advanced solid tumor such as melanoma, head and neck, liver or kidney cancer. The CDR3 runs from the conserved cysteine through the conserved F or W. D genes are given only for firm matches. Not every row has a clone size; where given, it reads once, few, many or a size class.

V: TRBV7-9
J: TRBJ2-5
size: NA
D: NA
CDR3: CASKRVGQGIQETQYF
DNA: TGTGCCAGCAAACGGGTGGGTCAGGGCATCCAAGAGACCCAGTACTTC

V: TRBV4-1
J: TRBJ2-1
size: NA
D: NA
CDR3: CASSQEAAGAYNEQFF
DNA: TGCGCCAGCAGCCAAGAGGCAGCGGGTGCCTACAATGAGCAGTTCTTC

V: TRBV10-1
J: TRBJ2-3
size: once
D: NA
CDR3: CASSESRVTDTQYF
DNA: TGCGCCAGCAGTGAAAGTCGGGTCACAGATACGCAGTATTTT

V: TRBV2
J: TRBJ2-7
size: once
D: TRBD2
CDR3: CASREIIAGADEQYF
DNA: TGTGCCAGCAGGGAGATTATAGCGGGAGCAGACGAGCAGTACTTC

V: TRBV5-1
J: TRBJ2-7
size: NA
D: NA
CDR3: CASSLNGTIPTHGTTTYEQYF
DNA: TGCGCCAGCAGCTTGAACGGGACAATTCCTACCCACGGGACTACAACCTACGAGCAGTACTTC

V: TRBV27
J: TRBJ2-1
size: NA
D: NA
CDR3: CASQTRGSSYNEQFF
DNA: TGTGCCTCTCAAACCCGCGGCAGCTCCTACAATGAGCAGTTCTTC

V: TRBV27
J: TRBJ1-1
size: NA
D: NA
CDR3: CASSPGQRPLNTEAFF
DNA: TGTGCCAGCAGCCCTGGACAGCGCCCCTTGAACACTGAAGCTTTCTTT

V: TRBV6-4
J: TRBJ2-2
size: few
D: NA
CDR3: CASSARTGETGELFF
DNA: TGTGCCAGCAGTGCGAGGACCGGAGAAACCGGGGAGCTGTTTTTT

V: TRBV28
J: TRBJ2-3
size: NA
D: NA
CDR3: CASVAGTSLGDTQYF
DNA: TGTGCCAGCGTTGCAGGGACATCCCTGGGAGATACGCAGTATTTT

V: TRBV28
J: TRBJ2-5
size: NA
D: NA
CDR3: CASSLGQLYQETQYF
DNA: TGTGCCAGCAGTTTAGGGCAGTTGTACCAAGAGACCCAGTACTTC

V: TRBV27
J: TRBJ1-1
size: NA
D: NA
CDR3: CASSLSMDTLNTEAFF
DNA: TGTGCCAGCAGTTTATCAATGGACACGCTGAACACTGAAGCTTTCTTT

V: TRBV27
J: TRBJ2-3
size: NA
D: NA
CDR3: CASSFGGDTQYF
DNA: TGTGCCAGCAGCTTCGGTGGGGATACGCAGTATTTT

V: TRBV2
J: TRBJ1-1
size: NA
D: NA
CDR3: CASRDVTDGKGAFF
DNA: TGTGCCAGCAGGGACGTCACAGATGGAAAAGGAGCTTTCTTT

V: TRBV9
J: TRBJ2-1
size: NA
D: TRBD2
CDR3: CASSHPGTSANSYNEQFF
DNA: TGTGCCAGCAGCCACCCCGGGACTAGCGCGAACAGTTACAATGAGCAGTTCTTC

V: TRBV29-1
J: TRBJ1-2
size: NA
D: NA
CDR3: CSVEGWGTEGSGGYTF
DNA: TGCAGCGTTGAAGGATGGGGGACGGAGGGTTCGGGTGGCTACACCTTC

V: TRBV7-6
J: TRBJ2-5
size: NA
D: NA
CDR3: CASSLAGVQETQYF
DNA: TGTGCCAGCAGCTTAGCAGGTGTCCAAGAGACCCAGTACTTC